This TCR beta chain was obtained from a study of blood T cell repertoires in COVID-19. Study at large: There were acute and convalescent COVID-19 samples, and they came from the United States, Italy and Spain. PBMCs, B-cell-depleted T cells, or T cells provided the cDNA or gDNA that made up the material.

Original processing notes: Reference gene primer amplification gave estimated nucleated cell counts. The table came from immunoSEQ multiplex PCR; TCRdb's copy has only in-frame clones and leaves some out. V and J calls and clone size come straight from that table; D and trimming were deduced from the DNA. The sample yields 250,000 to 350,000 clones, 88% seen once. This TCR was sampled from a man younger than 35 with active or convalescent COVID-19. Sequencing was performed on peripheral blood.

The CDR3 is CASSSRGQGLYEQYF. The DNA of the CDR3 is TGTGCCAGTAGTTCAAGGGGACAGGGGCTTTACGAGCAGTACTTC. The chain couples TRBV19 to TRBJ2-7; TRBD1 aligns across 10 bases. Germline-derived CDR1 and CDR2 are LNHDA and SQIVND (reference sequence). This CDR3 spans 15 amino acids. J gave up 4 bases and V 5 bases, and 8 bases lay outside the gene matches.